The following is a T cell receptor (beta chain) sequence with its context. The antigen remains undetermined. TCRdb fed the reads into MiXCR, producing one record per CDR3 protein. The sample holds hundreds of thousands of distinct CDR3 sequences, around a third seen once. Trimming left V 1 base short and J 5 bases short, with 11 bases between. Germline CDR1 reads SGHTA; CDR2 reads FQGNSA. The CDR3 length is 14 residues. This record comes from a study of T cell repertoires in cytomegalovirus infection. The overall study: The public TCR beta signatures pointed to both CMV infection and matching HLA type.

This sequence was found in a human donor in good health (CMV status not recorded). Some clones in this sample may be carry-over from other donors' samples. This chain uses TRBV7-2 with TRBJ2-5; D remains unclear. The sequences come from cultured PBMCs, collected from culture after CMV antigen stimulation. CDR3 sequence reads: CASSLERAAETQYF. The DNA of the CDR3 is TGTGCCAGCAGCTTAGAAAGGGCGGCGGAGACCCAGTACTTC.